A selection of T cell receptor beta chains follows, all from one sample in a study of blood T cell repertoires in COVID-19. Libraries were prepared by immunoSEQ multiplex PCR; TCRdb keeps only in-frame clonotypes and omits some of them. Of some 43,000 clones in the sample, roughly 87% are singletons; the top ten hold approximately 15%. Sequencing was performed on peripheral blood. These receptor sequences come from a man between 60 and 75 years old with active COVID-19. The CDR3 runs from the conserved cysteine through the conserved F or W. The order of the fields is V gene, clone size, D gene, J gene, CDR3 DNA, CDR3 protein. A D gene is named only where the DNA matches it firmly. Size is omitted from some rows. Given values are once, few, many or a class for expanded clones.

V gene: TRBV4-3; clone size: -; D gene: -; J gene: TRBJ2-7; CDR3 DNA: TGCGCCAGCAGCCAGGGAGCGACAGGATCCAACGAGCAGTACTTC; CDR3 protein: CASSQGATGSNEQYF
V gene: TRBV28; clone size: -; D gene: -; J gene: TRBJ2-5; CDR3 DNA: TGTGCCAGCAGTCCGGGCGTGATGGGGGCAGGGGAGACCCAGTACTTC; CDR3 protein: CASSPGVMGAGETQYF
V gene: TRBV19; clone size: -; D gene: TRBD2; J gene: TRBJ2-3; CDR3 DNA: TGTGCCAGTAGTATAAGGGGACTAGCGGGGTTGGTGGATACGCAGTATTTT; CDR3 protein: CASSIRGLAGLVDTQYF
V gene: TRBV18; clone size: -; D gene: TRBD2; J gene: TRBJ2-1; CDR3 DNA: TGTGCCAGCTCACCGGGACTAGTGGGAAACAATGAGCAGTTCTTC; CDR3 protein: CASSPGLVGNNEQFF
V gene: TRBV5-6; clone size: -; D gene: -; J gene: TRBJ2-1; CDR3 DNA: TGTGCCAGCAGCCCCCCCTGGGCGGGAAGTGATGAGCAGTTCTTC; CDR3 protein: CASSPPWAGSDEQFF
V gene: TRBV25-1; clone size: -; D gene: TRBD1; J gene: TRBJ2-1; CDR3 DNA: TGTGCCAGCAGCTCGCCGGGACAGGACGACAATGAGCAGTTCTTC; CDR3 protein: CASSSPGQDDNEQFF
V gene: TRBV19; clone size: -; D gene: -; J gene: TRBJ1-6; CDR3 DNA: TGTGCCAGTACCGCACAGAGCTCCTATAATTCACCCCTCCACTTT; CDR3 protein: CASTAQSSYNSPLHF
V gene: TRBV11-2; clone size: -; D gene: -; J gene: TRBJ2-3; CDR3 DNA: TGTGCCAGCAGCAAACTAGAGAATAGTGCAGATACGCAGTATTTT; CDR3 protein: CASSKLENSADTQYF
V gene: TRBV2; clone size: few; D gene: -; J gene: TRBJ1-5; CDR3 DNA: TGTGCCAGCAGTCTAAGGACTGGGCAGAGCAATCAGCCCCAGCATTTT; CDR3 protein: CASSLRTGQSNQPQHF
V gene: TRBV10-1; clone size: -; D gene: TRBD1; J gene: TRBJ1-5; CDR3 DNA: TGCGCCAGCAGGCTACAGGGGGCACGACAGCCCCAGCATTTT; CDR3 protein: CASRLQGARQPQHF
V gene: TRBV5-1; clone size: -; D gene: -; J gene: TRBJ2-5; CDR3 DNA: TGCGCCAGCAGCTTGGGCGGACGTACGGCGGGGCAAGAGACCCAGTACTTC; CDR3 protein: CASSLGGRTAGQETQYF
V gene: TRBV5-6; clone size: -; D gene: TRBD2; J gene: TRBJ2-1; CDR3 DNA: TGTGCCAGCAGCTTGATGGTAGCGGGAAGGTCCAATGAGCAGTTCTTC; CDR3 protein: CASSLMVAGRSNEQFF
V gene: TRBV7-2; clone size: -; D gene: -; J gene: TRBJ2-7; CDR3 DNA: TGTGCCAGCAGCTTAGGCCCCGGGCCGGGGGAGCAGTACTTC; CDR3 protein: CASSLGPGPGEQYF
V gene: TRBV11-3; clone size: -; D gene: -; J gene: TRBJ2-4; CDR3 DNA: TGTGCCAGCAGCTTAGTCGTCCAGCGCATTCTACCGCGGGCCAAAAACATTCAGTACTTC; CDR3 protein: CASSLVVQRILPRAKNIQYF
V gene: TRBV5-1; clone size: -; D gene: -; J gene: TRBJ2-1; CDR3 DNA: TGCGCCAGCAGTAAGGGGCTGGACAATGAGCAGTTCTTC; CDR3 protein: CASSKGLDNEQFF
V gene: TRBV6-6; clone size: -; D gene: -; J gene: TRBJ2-2; CDR3 DNA: TGTGCCAGCAGTCCTACGAGCACCGGGGAGCTGTTTTTT; CDR3 protein: CASSPTSTGELFF
V gene: TRBV5-1; clone size: -; D gene: -; J gene: TRBJ1-1; CDR3 DNA: TGCGCCAGCAGCTTGACAGAAATGAACACTGAAGCTTTCTTT; CDR3 protein: CASSLTEMNTEAFF
V gene: TRBV7-3; clone size: -; D gene: -; J gene: TRBJ2-1; CDR3 DNA: TGTGCCAGCAGCTTAATAGAGGGAGCAAGGAATGAGCAGTTCTTC; CDR3 protein: CASSLIEGARNEQFF
V gene: TRBV6-5; clone size: -; D gene: -; J gene: TRBJ1-1; CDR3 DNA: TGTGCCAGCAGTTACGCCCCCTCCGACAGTGAAGCTTTCTTT; CDR3 protein: CASSYAPSDSEAFF
V gene: TRBV6-1; clone size: -; D gene: -; J gene: TRBJ2-7; CDR3 DNA: TGTGCCAGCAGTGAATTTGGGACTGATGACTACGAGCAGTACTTC; CDR3 protein: CASSEFGTDDYEQYF
V gene: TRBV5-6; clone size: -; D gene: TRBD1; J gene: TRBJ2-5; CDR3 DNA: TGTGCCAGCAGGGGACAGGGGAGGTCGGAGACCCAGTACTTC; CDR3 protein: CASRGQGRSETQYF
V gene: TRBV29-1; clone size: once; D gene: -; J gene: TRBJ2-7; CDR3 DNA: TGCAGCGTTGAAGTACGAGGGTCGGGCTACGAGCAGTACTTC; CDR3 protein: CSVEVRGSGYEQYF
V gene: TRBV7-2; clone size: -; D gene: -; J gene: TRBJ2-5; CDR3 DNA: TGTGCCAGCAGCTTAGTTTCGAGTCAAGCTCAAGAGACCCAGTACTTC; CDR3 protein: CASSLVSSQAQETQYF